The TCR beta chain described here comes from a study of blood T cell repertoires in COVID-19. Study summary: Acute and convalescent COVID-19 samples came from the United States, Italy and Spain.

Authors' processing steps: Amplification from reference gene primers served as the basis for estimated nucleated cell counts. The method was immunoSEQ multiplex PCR; TCRdb's version includes in-frame clones alone and lacks a portion of them. Clonal size and the V and J genes are those of that table, whereas D and trimming came from the DNA. This sample carries about 180,000 clones, 70% to 90% of them seen once, and the ten largest clones take around 9.9%. Sequencing used peripheral blood. This sequence originates from a human donor with active or convalescent COVID-19. The donor label of this sample is uncertain.

CDR3 DNA sequence: TGTGCCAGCAGACTAGGGGGTAACACCATATATTTT. Translated, it gives CASRLGGNTIYF. V usage is TRBV12-3 or TRBV12-4 and J usage is TRBJ1-3; D is perhaps TRBD1 (6 bases). The germline V and J ends were trimmed by 6 bases and 7 bases, with 10 bases remaining between them. This CDR3 comprises 12 residues.